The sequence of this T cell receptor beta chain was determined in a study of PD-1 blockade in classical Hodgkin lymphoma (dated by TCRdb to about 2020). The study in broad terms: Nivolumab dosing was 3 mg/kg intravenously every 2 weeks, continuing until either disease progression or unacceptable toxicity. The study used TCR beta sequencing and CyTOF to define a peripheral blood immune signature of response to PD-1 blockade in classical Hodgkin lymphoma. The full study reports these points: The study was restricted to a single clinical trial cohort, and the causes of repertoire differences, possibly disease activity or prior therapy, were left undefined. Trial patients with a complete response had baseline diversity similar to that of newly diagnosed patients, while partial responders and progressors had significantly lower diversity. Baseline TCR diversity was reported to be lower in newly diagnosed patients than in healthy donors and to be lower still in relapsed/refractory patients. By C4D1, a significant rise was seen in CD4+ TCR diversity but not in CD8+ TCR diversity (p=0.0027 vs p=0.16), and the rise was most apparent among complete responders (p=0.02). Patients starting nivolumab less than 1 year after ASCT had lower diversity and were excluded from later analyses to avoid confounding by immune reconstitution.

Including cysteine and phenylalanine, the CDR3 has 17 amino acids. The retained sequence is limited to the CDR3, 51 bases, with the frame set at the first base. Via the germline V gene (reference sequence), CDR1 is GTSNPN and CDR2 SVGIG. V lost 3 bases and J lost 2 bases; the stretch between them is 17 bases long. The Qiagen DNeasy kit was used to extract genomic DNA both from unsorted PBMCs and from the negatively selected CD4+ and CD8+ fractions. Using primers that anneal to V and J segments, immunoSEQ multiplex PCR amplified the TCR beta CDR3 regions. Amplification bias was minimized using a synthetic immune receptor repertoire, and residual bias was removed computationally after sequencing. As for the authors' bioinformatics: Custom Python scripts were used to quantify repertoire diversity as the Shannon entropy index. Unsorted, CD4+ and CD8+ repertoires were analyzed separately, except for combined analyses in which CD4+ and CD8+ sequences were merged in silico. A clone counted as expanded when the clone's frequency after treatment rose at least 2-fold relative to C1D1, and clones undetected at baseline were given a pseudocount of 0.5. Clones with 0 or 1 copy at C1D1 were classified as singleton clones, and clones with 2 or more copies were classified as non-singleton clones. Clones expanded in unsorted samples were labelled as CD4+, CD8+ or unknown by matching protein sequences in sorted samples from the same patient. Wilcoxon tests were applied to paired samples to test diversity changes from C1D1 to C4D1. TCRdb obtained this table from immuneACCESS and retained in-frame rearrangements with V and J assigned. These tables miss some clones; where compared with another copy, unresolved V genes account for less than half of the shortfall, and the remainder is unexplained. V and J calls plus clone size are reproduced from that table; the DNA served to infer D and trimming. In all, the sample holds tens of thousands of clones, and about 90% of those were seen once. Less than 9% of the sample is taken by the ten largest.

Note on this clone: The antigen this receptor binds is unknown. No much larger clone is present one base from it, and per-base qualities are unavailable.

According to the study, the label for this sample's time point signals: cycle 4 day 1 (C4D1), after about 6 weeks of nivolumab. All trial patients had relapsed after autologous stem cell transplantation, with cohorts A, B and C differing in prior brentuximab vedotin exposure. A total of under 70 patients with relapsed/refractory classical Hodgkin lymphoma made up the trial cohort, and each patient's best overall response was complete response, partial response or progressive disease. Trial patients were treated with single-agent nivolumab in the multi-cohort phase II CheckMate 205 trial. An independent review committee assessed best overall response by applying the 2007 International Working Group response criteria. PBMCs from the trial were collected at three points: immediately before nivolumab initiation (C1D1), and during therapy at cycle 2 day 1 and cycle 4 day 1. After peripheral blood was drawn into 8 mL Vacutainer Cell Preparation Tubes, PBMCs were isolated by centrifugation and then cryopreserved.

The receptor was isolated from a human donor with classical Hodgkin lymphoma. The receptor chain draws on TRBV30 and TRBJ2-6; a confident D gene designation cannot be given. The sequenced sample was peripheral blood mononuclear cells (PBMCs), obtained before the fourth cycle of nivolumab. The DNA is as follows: TGTGCCTGGAGACTCCGGCTGGGCACCACTGGGGCCAACGTCCTGACTTTC. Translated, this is CAWRLRLGTTGANVLTF.